This TCR beta chain stems from a study of blood T cell repertoires in COVID-19. Measured with immunoSEQ multiplex PCR; TCRdb has only the in-frame clones, and not every one. The sample includes some 220,000 clones, approximately 90% of them seen just once. Assignment of participants to cohorts was predicated upon participant-reported clinical history. The recovered donors of Cohort 3 showed two negative PCRs, clearance, or symptom resolution. This CDR3 has 13 amino acids. V lost 6 bases to trimming and J lost 0 bases, with 9 bases between them. Germline lookup yields CDR1 MNHEY and CDR2 SMNVEV (reference sequence).

This clonotype originated in a woman aged 30 to 39 who had recovered from COVID-19. Sequences were obtained from PBMCs or T cells enriched from blood (not recorded which). This sequence joins TRBV27 and TRBJ2-7; D possibly corresponds to TRBD1 (6 bases). CDR3 DNA: TGTGCCAGCAGGCAGGGGAGCTCCTACGAGCAGTACTTC. Translating gives CASRQGSSYEQYF.